In this sample, the clone carrying this TCR beta chain turned up many times. The antigen is unknown. With no exceptions, donors were healthy Caucasians. The data belong to a study of identical twins. General study results and limits: Possibly, invariant MAIT and iNKT cells partly confounded zero-insertion analyses.

In germline, CDR1 is MNHEY, CDR2 SVGAGI. The CDR3 totals 15 residues. V lost 4 bases and J 6 bases, leaving 19 bases between the germline ends. TCRdb processed the 5' RACE reads anew with MiXCR; each CDR3 protein has one entry. The data show some 460,000 distinct CDR3 sequences, with 11% to 15% seen just once and 0.4% to 0.55% held by the top ten. These records were also assigned to another study, of yellow fever vaccine responses in identical twins.

The TCR was taken from a woman aged 18 to 35 in good health. The J gene is TRBJ2-7, the V gene TRBV6-5; weak D call: TRBD1 (5 bases). The sample taken for sequencing was CD4+ T cells sorted from blood. The CDR3 DNA sequence: TGTGCCAGCAGTTCCTCGGACAAACTTTTTTCCGAGCAGTACTTC. This gives the protein CASSSSDKLFSEQYF.